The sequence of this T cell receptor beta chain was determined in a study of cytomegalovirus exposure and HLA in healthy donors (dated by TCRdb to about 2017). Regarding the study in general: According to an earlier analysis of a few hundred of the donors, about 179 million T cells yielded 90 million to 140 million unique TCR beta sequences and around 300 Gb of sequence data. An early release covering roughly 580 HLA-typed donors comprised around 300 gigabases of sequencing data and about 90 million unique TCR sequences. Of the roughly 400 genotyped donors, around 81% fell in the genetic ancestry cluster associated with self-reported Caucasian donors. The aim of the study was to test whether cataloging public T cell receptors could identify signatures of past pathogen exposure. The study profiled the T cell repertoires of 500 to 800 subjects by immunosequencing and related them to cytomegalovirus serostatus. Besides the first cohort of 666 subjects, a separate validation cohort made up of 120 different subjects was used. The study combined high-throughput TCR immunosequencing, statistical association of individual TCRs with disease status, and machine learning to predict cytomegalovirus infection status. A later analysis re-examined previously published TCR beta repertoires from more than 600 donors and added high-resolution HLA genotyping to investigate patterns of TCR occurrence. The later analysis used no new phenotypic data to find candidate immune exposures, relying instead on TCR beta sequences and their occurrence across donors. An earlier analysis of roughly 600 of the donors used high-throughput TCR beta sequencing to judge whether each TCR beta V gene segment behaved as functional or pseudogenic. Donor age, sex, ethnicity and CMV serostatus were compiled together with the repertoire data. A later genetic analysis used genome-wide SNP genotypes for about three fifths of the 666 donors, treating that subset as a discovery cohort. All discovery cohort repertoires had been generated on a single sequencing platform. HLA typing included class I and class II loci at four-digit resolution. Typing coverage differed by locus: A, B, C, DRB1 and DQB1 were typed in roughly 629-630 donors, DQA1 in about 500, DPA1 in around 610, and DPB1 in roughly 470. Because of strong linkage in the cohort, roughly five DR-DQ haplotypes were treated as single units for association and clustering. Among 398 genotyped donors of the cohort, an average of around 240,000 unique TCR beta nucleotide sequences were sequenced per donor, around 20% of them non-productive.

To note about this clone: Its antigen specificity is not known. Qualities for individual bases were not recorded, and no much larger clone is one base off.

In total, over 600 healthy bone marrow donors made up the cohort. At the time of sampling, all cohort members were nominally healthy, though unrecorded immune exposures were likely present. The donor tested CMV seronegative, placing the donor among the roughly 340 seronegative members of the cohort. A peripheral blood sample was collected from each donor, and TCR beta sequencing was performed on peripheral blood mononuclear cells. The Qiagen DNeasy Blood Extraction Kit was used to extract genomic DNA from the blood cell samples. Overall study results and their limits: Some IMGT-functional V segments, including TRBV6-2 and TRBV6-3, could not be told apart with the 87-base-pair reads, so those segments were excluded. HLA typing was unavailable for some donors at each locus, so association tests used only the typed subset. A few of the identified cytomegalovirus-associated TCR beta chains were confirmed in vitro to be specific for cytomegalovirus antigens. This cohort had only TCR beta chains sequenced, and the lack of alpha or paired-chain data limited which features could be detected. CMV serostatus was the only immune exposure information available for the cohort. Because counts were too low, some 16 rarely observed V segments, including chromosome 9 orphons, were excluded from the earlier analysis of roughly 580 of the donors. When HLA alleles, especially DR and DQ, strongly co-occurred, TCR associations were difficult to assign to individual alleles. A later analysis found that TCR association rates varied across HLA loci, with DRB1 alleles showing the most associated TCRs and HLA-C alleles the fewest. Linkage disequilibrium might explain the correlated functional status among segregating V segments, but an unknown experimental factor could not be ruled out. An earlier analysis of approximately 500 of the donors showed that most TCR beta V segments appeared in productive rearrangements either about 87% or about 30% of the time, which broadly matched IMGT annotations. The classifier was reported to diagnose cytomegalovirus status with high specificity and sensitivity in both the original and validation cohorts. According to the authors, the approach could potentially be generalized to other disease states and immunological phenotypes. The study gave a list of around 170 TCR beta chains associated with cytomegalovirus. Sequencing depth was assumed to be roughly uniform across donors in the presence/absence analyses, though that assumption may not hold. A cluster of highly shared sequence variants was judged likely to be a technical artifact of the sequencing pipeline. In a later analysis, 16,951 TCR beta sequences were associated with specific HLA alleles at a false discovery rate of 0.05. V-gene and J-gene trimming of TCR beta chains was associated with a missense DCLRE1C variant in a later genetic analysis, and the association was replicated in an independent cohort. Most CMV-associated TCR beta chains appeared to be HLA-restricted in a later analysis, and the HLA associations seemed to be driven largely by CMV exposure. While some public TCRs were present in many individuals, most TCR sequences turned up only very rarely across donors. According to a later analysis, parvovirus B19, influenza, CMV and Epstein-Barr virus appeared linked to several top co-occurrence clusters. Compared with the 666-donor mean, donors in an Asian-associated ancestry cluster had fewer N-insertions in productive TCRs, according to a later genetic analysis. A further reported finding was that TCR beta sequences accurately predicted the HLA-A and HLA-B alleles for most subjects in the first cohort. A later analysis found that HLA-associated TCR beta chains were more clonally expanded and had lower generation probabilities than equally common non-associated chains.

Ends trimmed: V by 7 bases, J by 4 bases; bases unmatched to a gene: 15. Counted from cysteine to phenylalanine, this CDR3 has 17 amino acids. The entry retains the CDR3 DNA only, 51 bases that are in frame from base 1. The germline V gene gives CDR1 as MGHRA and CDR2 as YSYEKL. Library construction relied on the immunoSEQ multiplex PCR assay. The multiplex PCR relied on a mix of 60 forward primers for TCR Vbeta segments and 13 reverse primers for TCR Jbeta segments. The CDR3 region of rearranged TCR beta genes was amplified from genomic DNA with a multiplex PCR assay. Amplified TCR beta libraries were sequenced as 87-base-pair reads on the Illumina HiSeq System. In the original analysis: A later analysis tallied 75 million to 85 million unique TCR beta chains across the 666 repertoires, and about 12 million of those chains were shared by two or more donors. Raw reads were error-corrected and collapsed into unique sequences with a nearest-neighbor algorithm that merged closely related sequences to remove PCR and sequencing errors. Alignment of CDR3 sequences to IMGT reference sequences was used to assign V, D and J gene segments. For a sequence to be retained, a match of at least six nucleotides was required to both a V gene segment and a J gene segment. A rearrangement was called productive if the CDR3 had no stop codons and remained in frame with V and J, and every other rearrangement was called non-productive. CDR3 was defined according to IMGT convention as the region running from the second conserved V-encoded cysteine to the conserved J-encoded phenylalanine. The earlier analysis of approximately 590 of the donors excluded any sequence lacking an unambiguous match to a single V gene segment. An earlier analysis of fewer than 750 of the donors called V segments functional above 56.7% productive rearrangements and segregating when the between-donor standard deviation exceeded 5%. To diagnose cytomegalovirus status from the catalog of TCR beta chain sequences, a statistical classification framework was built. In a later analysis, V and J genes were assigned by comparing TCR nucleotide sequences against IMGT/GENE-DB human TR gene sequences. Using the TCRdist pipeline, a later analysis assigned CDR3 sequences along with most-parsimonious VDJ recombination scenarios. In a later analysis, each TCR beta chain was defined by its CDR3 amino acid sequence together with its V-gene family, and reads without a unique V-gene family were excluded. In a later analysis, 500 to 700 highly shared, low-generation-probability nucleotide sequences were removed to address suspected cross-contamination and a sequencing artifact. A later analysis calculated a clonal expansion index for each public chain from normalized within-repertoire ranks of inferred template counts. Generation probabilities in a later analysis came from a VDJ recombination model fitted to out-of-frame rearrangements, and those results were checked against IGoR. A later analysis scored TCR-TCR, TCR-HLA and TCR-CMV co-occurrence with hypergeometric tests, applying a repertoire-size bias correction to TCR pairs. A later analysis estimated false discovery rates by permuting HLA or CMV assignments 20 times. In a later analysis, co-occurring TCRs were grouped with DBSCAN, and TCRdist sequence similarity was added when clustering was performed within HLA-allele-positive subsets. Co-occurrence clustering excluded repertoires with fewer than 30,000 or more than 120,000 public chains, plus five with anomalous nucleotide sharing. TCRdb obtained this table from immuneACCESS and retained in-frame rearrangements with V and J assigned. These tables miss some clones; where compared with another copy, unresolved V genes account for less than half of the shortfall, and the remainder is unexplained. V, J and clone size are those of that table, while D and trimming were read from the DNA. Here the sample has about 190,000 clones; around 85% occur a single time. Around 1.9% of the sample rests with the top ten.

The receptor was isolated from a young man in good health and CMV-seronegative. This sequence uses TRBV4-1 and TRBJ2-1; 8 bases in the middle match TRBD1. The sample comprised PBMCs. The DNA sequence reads TGCGCCAGCACCCCGATGTCCCAGGGGGCAACTTACAATGAGCAGTTCTTC. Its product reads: CASTPMSQGATYNEQFF.